The 14 T cell receptor beta chains in this list originate from one sample, sequenced in a study of CD8+ T cells in alopecia areata. Sample treatment: oral pan-JAK inhibitor, 5-10 mg twice daily. RNA, once extracted, was reverse transcribed into cDNA for use as the sequencing template. Measured with immunoSEQ multiplex PCR; TCRdb has only the in-frame clones, and not every one. The table has roughly 120,000 clones, roughly 50% seen once. Material: CD8+ T cells sorted from blood, obtained at week 4, from a patient treated with tofacitinib. These receptors all stem from a human donor with alopecia areata.

The rearrangement joins TRBV13 to TRBJ2-6; D perhaps matches TRBD1 (6 bases). The CDR3 is made up of 17 amino acids. CDR1 and CDR2 from the germline V gene are PRHDT and FYEKMQ (reference sequence). The V end lost 7 bases, the J end lost 0 bases, and 16 bases lay between the germline ends. The CDR3 DNA follows: TGTGCCAGCACCTGGGGGCAGCCCCTCTCTGGGGCCAACGTCCTGACTTTC. This codes for CASTWGQPLSGANVLTF.

The chain is built from TRBV7-9 and TRBJ1-2; D remains ambiguous. This CDR3 is 11 amino acids long. The V gene's germline CDR1 is SEHNR and CDR2 FQNEAQ (reference sequence). With 8 bases removed from V and 4 bases from J, the gap between germline ends came to 8 bases. DNA of the CDR3: TGTGCCAGCGGTTTAGCCTATGGCTACACCTTC. It encodes CASGLAYGYTF. The full variable domain, with the rest looked up from reference TRBV7-9 and TRBJ1-2, is DTGVSQNPRHKITKRGQNVTFRCDPISEHNRLYWYRQTLGQGPEFLTYFQNEAQLEKSRLLSDRFSAERPKGSFSTLEIQRTEQGDSAMYLCASGLAYGYTFGSGTRLTVV.

This rearrangement joins TRBV30 to TRBJ2-7, with D maybe TRBD2 (5 bases). The germline V and J ends were trimmed by 5 bases and 3 bases, with 11 bases remaining between them. This CDR3 region has 12 residues. Germline V gene lookup returns CDR1 GTSNPN and CDR2 SVGIG (reference sequence). DNA for the CDR3: TGTGCCTGGGGCCCCGGGGACTACGAGCAGTACTTC. Translated: CAWGPGDYEQYF.

The chain uses TRBV7-9 and TRBJ2-5, with 7 bases that match TRBD1. Germline V CDR1 and CDR2: SEHNR, FQNEAQ (reference sequence). The length of the CDR3 is 15 residues. V trimming: 5 bases; J trimming: 0 bases; junction bases outside the gene matches: 6. Here the CDR3 reads CASSPPGQYQETQYF. DNA for the CDR3: TGTGCCAGCAGCCCCCCGGGACAGTACCAAGAGACCCAGTACTTC.

This clone was detected only a few times. The rearrangement links TRBV30 to TRBJ1-1, with D perhaps TRBD1 (5 bases). CDR1 is GTSNPN, CDR2 SVGIG, per germline (reference sequence). The CDR3 length is 11 residues. The V gene lost 2 bases and the J gene lost 5 bases, with 6 bases spanning the gap. Here the CDR3 reads CAWSKGTEAFF. In DNA, the CDR3 is TGTGCCTGGAGTAAGGGGACTGAAGCTTTCTTT.

This clone occurred a few times. This chain uses TRBV29-1 with TRBJ2-1; a weak D match, TRBD1 (6 bases). This CDR3 region has 15 residues. Germline CDR1 is SQVTM and CDR2 is ANQGSEA. With 0 bases removed from V and 2 bases from J, the gap between germline ends came to 11 bases. CDR3 DNA: TGCAGCGTTGAAGATCAGACAGGAACCTACAATGAGCAGTTCTTC. Its protein is CSVEDQTGTYNEQFF.

This clone was counted between two and nine times. The rearrangement uses TRBV18 and TRBJ2-1; D is unresolved. Deletions cut 1 base from V and 2 bases from J, with 3 bases between. CDR1 and CDR2 from the germline V gene are KGHSH and LQKENI. CDR3 length equals 13 residues. DNA of the CDR3: TGTGCCAGCTCACCACGCGCCTACAATGAGCAGTTCTTC. Its protein is CASSPRAYNEQFF.

V and J are TRBV7-3 and TRBJ2-7, with 10 positions matching TRBD1. The CDR3 is 13 amino acids. Looked up from germline, CDR1 is SGHTA and CDR2 is FQGTGA. J gave up 5 bases and V 5 bases, and 3 bases lay outside the gene matches. The CDR3 loop is CASSEGTGDEQYF. The CDR3 DNA is TGTGCCAGCAGCGAAGGGACAGGGGACGAGCAGTACTTC.

V and J are TRBV7-9 and TRBJ2-1; no clear D. There are 12 residues in the CDR3. V was shortened by 5 bases and J by 9 bases, with 11 bases between the two germline ends. Germline assignment: CDR1 SEHNR and CDR2 FQNEAQ (reference sequence). The CDR3 coding sequence is TGTGCCAGCAGCCTCCTGCTGGCTGAGCAGTTCTTC. Amino acid sequence: CASSLLLAEQFF.

Remarks on this clone: At one boundary the junction diverges from the germline segment, which might be a read error. V usage is TRBV4-3 and J usage is TRBJ1-2; TRBD1 agrees at 8 bases. The CDR3 has 15 residues. Germline CDR1 is LGHNA and CDR2 is YSLEER. In nucleotides, the CDR3 is TGCGCCAGCAGCCAAGATCTCCCCGACAGGGGCGACAGGAGCTTC. Amino acid sequence: CASSQDLPDRGDRSF.

The CDR3 spells CASSLQGLTYEQYF. Written as DNA, the CDR3 is TGTGCCAGCAGTTTACAGGGACTCACCTACGAGCAGTACTTC. The chain employs TRBV27 and TRBJ2-7; D possibly corresponds to TRBD2 (6 bases). Germline V gene data show CDR1 as MNHEY and CDR2 as SMNVEV (reference sequence). The CDR3 has 14 amino acids. Trimming removed 2 bases at V and 2 bases at J, with 10 bases between.

The V call is TRBV29-1, the J call TRBJ2-5; D may be TRBD1 (6 bases). Germline CDR1 and CDR2: SQVTM and ANQGSEA. There are 14 residues in the CDR3. The germline V and J ends were trimmed by 6 bases and 5 bases, with 19 bases remaining between them. The CDR3 sequence: CSVSSTGISETQYF. The CDR3 nucleotides read TGCAGCGTCTCGAGTACAGGGATCTCGGAGACCCAGTACTTC.

V gene TRBV27 combines with J gene TRBJ2-7, with D perhaps TRBD2 (6 bases). This CDR3 has 14 residues. The V end lost 2 bases, the J end lost 2 bases, and 10 bases lay between the germline ends. Germline V gene lookup returns CDR1 MNHEY and CDR2 SMNVEV (reference sequence). DNA for the CDR3: TGTGCCAGCAGTTTAGCGGGGATTCCCTACGAGCAGTACTTC. Translated: CASSLAGIPYEQYF.

This clone has only a few counts. V gene TRBV7-2 combines with J gene TRBJ2-7; unclear D gene. V lost 1 base and J 2 bases, leaving 6 bases between the germline ends. The CDR3 is 13 residues long. Germline V CDR1 and CDR2: SGHTA, FQGNSA. The CDR3 region has the DNA TGTGCCAGCAGCTTAGACACCCCCTACGAGCAGTACTTC. This encodes CASSLDTPYEQYF.